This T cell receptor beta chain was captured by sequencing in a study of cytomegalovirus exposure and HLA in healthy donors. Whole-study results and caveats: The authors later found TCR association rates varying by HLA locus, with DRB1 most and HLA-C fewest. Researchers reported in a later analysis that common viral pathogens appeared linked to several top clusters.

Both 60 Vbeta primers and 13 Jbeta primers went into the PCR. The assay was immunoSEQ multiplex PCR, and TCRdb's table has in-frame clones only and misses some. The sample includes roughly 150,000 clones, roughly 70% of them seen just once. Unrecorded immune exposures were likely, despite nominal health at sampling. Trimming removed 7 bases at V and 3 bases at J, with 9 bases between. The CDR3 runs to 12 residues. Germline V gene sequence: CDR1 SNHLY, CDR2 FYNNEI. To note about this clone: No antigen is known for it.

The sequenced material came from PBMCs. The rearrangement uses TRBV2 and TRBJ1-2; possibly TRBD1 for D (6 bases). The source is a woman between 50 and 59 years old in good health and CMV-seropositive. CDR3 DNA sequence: TGTGCCAGCACAGGGGACGACTATGGCTACACCTTC. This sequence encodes CASTGDDYGYTF.